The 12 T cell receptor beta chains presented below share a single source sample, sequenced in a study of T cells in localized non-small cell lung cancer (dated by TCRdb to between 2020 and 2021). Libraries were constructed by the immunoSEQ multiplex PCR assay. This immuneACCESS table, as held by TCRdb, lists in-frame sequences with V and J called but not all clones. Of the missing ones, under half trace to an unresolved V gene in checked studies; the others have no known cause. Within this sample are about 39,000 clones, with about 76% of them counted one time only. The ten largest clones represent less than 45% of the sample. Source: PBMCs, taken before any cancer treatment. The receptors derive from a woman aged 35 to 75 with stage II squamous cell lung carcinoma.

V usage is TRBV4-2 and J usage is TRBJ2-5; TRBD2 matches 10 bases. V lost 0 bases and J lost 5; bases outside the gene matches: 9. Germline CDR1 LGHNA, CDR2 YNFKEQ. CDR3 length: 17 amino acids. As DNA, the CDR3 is TGTGCCAGCAGCCAAGATGTAATAGCGGGAGGTGGGGAGACCCAGTACTTC. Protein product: CASSQDVIAGGGETQYF.

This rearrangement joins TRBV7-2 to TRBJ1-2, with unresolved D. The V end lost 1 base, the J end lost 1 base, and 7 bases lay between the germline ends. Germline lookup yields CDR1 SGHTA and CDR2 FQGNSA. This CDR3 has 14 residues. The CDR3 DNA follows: TGTGCCAGCAGCTTAGGATGGAGTAACTATGGCTACACCTTC. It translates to CASSLGWSNYGYTF.

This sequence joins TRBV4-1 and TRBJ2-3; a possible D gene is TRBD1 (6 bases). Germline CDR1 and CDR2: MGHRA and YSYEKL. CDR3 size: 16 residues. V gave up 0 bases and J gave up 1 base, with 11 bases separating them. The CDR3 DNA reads TGCGCCAGCAGCCAAGAGGACAGTGTAGGCACAGATACGCAGTATTTT. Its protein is CASSQEDSVGTDTQYF.

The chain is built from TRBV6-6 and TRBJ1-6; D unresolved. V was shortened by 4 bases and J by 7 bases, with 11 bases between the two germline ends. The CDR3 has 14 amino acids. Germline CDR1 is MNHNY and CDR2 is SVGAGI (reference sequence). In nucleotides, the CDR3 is TGTGCCAGCAGTTTTCCTACTGGGAATTCACCCCTCCACTTT. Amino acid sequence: CASSFPTGNSPLHF.

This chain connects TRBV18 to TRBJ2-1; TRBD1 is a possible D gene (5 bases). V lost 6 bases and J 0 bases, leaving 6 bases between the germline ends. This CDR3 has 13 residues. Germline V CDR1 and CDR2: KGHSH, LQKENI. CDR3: CASSDSSYNEQFF. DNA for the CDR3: TGTGCCAGCTCCGACAGCTCCTACAATGAGCAGTTCTTC.

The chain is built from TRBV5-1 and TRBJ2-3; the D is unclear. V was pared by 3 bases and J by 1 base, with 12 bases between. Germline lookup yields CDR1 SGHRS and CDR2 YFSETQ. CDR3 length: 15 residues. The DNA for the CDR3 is TGCGCCAGCAGCTCTAGGGCCGGCGGCACAGATACGCAGTATTTT. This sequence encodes CASSSRAGGTDTQYF.

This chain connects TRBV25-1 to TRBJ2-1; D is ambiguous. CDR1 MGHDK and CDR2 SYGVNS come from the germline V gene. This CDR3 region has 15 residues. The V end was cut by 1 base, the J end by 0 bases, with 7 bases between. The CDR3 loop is CASSESQDSYNEQFF. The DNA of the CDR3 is TGTGCCAGCAGTGAATCTCAGGACTCCTACAATGAGCAGTTCTTC.

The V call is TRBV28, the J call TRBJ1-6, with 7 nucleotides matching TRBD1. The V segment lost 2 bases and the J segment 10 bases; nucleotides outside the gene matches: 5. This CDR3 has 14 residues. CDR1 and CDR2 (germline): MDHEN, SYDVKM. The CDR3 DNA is TGTGCCAGCAGTTTACAGGGGGGGGACTCACCCCTCCACTTT. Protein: CASSLQGGDSPLHF. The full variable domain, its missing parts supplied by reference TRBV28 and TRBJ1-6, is DVKVTQSSRYLVKRTGEKVFLECVQDMDHENMFWYRQDPGLGLRLIYFSYDVKMKEKGDIPEGYSVSREKKERFSLILESASTNQTSMYLCASSLQGGDSPLHFGNGTRLTVT.

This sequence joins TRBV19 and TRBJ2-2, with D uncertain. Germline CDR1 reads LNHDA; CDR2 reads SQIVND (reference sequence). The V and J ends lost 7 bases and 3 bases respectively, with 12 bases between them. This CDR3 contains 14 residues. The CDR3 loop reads CASNVRLDTGELFF. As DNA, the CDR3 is TGTGCCAGTAATGTCCGCCTGGACACCGGGGAGCTGTTTTTT.

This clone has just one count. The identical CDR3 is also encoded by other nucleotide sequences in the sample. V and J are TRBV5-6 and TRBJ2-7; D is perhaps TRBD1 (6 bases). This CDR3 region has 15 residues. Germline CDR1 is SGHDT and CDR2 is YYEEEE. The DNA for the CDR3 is TGTGCCAGCAGTTTGGCTCTGGGGACATCACACGAGCAGTACGTC. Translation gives CASSLALGTSHEQYV.

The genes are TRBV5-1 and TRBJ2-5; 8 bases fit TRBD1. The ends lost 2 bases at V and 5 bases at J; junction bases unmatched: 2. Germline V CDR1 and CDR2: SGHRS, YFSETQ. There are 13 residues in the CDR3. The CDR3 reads CASSFTGGETQYF. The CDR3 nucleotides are TGCGCCAGCAGCTTCACAGGGGGGGAGACCCAGTACTTC.

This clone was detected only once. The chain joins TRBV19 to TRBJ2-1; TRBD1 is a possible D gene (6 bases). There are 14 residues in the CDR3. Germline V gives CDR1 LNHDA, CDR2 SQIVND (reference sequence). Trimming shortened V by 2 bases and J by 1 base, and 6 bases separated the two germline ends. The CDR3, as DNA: TGTGCCAGTAGTATACAGGGGTCCTACAATGAGCAGTTCTTC. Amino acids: CASSIQGSYNEQFF.